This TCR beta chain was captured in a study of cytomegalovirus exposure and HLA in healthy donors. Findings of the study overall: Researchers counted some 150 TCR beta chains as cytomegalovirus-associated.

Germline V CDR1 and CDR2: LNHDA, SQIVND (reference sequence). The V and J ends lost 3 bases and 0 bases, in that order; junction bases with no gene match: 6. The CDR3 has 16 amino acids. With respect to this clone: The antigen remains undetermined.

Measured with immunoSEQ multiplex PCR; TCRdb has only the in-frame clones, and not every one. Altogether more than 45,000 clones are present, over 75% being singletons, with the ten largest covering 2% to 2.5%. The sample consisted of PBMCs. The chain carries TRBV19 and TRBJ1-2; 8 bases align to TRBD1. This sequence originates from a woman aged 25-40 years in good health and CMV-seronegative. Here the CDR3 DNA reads TGTGCCAGTAGTATCGGACAGGGAATCTCTAACTATGGCTACACCTTC. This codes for CASSIGQGISNYGYTF.